This T cell receptor (beta chain) was observed in a study of T cell responses to AZD1222 COVID-19 vaccine. In the study overall: Pooling of second doses given at about 4 or about 12 weeks was done. Study conclusions and caveats: In a largely white British group with more females than males, clonal diversity was possibly underestimated. There were vaccine-associated CD4 TCRs across spike, dominant at 160-218 and 743-854. Baseline antibody screening turned up just a handful of seropositive AZD1222 recipients.

V was pared by 0 bases and J by 11 bases, with 10 bases between. The CDR3 extends over 13 amino acids. CDR1 is LGHDT, CDR2 YNNKEL, per germline (reference sequence). With respect to this clone: Its antigen is unknown.

Clones were sequenced by immunoSEQ multiplex PCR, and TCRdb holds only the in-frame ones, with some missing. Here the sample spans some 120,000 clones, 90% being singletons. The gene calls are TRBV3-1 (or the pseudogene TRBV3-2) and TRBJ1-4; D is ambiguous. The sample was peripheral blood, taken on day 0 of AZD1222 vaccination. The TCR originated in an adult in good health. As DNA, the CDR3 is TGTGCCAGCAGCCAAGAACAGCCGAGGAAACTGTTTTTT. Translating gives CASSQEQPRKLFF.